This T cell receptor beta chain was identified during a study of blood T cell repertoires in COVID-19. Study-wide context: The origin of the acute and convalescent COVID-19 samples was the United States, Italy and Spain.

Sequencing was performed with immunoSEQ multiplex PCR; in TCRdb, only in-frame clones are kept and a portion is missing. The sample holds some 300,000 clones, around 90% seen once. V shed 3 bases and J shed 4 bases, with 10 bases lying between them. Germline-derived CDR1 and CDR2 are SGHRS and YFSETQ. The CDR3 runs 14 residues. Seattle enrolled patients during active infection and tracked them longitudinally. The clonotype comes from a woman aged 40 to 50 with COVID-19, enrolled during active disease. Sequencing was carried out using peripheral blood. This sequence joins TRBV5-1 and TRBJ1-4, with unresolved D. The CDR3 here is CASSSGEFNEKLFF. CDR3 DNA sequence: TGCGCCAGCAGCTCGGGAGAGTTTAATGAAAAACTGTTTTTT.